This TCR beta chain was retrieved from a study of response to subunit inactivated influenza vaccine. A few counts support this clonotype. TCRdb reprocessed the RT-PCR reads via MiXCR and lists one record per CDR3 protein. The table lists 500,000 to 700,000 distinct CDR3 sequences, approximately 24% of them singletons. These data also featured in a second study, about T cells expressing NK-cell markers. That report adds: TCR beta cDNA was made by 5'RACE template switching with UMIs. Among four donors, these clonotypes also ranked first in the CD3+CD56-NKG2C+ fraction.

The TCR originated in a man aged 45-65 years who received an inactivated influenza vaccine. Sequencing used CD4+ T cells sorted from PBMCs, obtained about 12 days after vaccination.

CDR3 coding DNA: TGTGCCACCAGCAGAGATGTGATAGTCGGAACGCAAGAGACCCAGTACTTC. Protein product: CATSRDVIVGTQETQYF. The chain links TRBV15 to TRBJ2-5; D unresolved. CDR3 length equals 17 residues. Germline CDR1 is LNHNV and CDR2 is YYDKDF (reference sequence). V was pared by 0 bases and J by 2 bases, with 16 bases between.